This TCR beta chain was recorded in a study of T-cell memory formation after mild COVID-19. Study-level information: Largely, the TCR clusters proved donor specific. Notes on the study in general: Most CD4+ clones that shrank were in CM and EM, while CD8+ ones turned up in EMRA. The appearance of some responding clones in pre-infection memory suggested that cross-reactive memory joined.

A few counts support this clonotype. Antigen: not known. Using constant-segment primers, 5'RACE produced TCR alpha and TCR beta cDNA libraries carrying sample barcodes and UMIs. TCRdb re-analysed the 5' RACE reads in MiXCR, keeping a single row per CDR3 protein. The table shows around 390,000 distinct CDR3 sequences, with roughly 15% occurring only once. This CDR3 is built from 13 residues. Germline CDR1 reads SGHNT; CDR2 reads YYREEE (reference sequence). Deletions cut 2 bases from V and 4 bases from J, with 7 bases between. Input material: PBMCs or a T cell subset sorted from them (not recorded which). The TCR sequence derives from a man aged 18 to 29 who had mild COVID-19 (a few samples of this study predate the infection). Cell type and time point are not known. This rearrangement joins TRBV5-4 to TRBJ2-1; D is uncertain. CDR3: CASSFVGYNEQFF. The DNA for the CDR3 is TGTGCCAGCAGCTTTGTCGGTTACAATGAGCAGTTCTTC. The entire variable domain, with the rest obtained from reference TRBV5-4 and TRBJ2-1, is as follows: ETGVTQSPTHLIKTRGQQVTLRCSSQSGHNTVSWYQQALGQGPQFIFQYYREEENGRGNFPPRFSGLQFPNYSSELNVNALELDDSALYLCASSFVGYNEQFFGPGTRLTVL.